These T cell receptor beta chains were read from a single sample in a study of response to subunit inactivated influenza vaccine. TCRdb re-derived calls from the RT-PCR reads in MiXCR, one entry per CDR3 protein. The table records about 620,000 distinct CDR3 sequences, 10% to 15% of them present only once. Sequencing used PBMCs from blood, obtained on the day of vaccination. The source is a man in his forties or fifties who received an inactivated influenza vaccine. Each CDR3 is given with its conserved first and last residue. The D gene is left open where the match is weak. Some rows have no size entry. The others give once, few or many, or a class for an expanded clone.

cdr3_aa: CATRQLNIQYF; cdr3_nt: TGTGCCACCAGACAGCTAAACATTCAGTACTTC; clone_size: .; d_call: .; j_call: TRBJ2-4; v_call: TRBV15
cdr3_aa: CASSLSLPGQGKYNEQFF; cdr3_nt: TGTGCCAGCAGCTTATCGCTTCCGGGACAGGGTAAATACAATGAGCAGTTCTTC; clone_size: few; d_call: TRBD1; j_call: TRBJ2-1; v_call: TRBV13
cdr3_aa: CASTPGQVFGEAFF; cdr3_nt: TGTGCCAGCACACCGGGACAGGTGTTTGGTGAAGCTTTCTTT; clone_size: few; d_call: TRBD1; j_call: TRBJ1-1; v_call: TRBV12-3/TRBV12-4
cdr3_aa: CASTGRGKETQYF; cdr3_nt: TGTGCCAGCACGGGCAGGGGCAAAGAGACCCAGTACTTC; clone_size: many; d_call: .; j_call: TRBJ2-5; v_call: TRBV6-1
cdr3_aa: CATNKRAGEVNTEAFF; cdr3_nt: TGTGCCACCAACAAAAGAGCGGGGGAAGTAAACACTGAAGCTTTCTTT; clone_size: few; d_call: .; j_call: TRBJ1-1; v_call: TRBV6-2/TRBV6-3
cdr3_aa: CASSLPQRGGLNTQYF; cdr3_nt: TGTGCCAGCAGCCTACCCCAGCGGGGGGGCTTAAATACGCAGTATTTT; clone_size: .; d_call: TRBD2; j_call: TRBJ2-3; v_call: TRBV7-2
cdr3_aa: CATSSPFGGSFKDEQFF; cdr3_nt: TGTGCCACCAGCAGTCCCTTCGGGGGAAGTTTCAAAGATGAGCAGTTCTTC; clone_size: many; d_call: .; j_call: TRBJ2-1; v_call: TRBV15
cdr3_aa: CASRPPALAGSRYNEQFF; cdr3_nt: TGTGCCAGCAGGCCACCCGCCTTAGCGGGGTCGCGCTACAATGAGCAGTTCTTC; clone_size: .; d_call: TRBD2; j_call: TRBJ2-1; v_call: TRBV6-1
cdr3_aa: CASSQGQRRSDEAFF; cdr3_nt: TGTGCCAGCAGCCAAGGTCAGAGAAGGTCGGATGAAGCTTTCTTT; clone_size: .; d_call: .; j_call: TRBJ1-1; v_call: TRBV4-2
cdr3_aa: CASSPRTGGLETQYF; cdr3_nt: TGTGCCAGCAGCCCCCGGACAGGGGGCTTAGAGACCCAGTACTTC; clone_size: .; d_call: .; j_call: TRBJ2-5; v_call: TRBV21-1
cdr3_aa: CASSYPGWDEQYF; cdr3_nt: TGCGCCAGCAGCTACCCGGGGTGGGACGAGCAGTACTTC; clone_size: many; d_call: .; j_call: TRBJ2-7; v_call: TRBV5-1
cdr3_aa: CASSHSSNRAGGSGTQYF; cdr3_nt: TGTGCCAGCAGCCATTCTTCAAATCGAGCGGGAGGTTCGGGTACGCAGTATTTT; clone_size: .; d_call: TRBD2; j_call: TRBJ2-3; v_call: TRBV3-1
cdr3_aa: CASSFTGGDSTDTQYF; cdr3_nt: TGTGCCAGCAGCTTTACAGGGGGGGACAGCACAGATACGCAGTATTTT; clone_size: few; d_call: .; j_call: TRBJ2-3; v_call: TRBV9
cdr3_aa: CASSLGPGLKFF; cdr3_nt: TGTGCCAGCAGCTTGGGGCCGGGACTTAAGTTCTTC; clone_size: .; d_call: .; j_call: TRBJ2-1; v_call: TRBV5-6